The 15 T cell receptor beta chains given below trace back to one sample, sequenced in a study of shared clonotypes between healthy human individuals. Measured with immunoSEQ multiplex PCR; TCRdb has only the in-frame clones, and not every one. The data hold a few million clones, with approximately 94% observed a single time. The sequenced material came from naive CD4+ T cells sorted from blood. The sample's subset: CD45RA+ positively selected. The source is a man between 18 and 29 years old in good health.

The chain couples TRBV18 to TRBJ2-3, with 9 nucleotides matching TRBD1. The CDR3 has 17 amino acids. CDR1 and CDR2 from the germline V gene are KGHSH and LQKENI. The J segment lost 6 bases and the V segment lost 0 bases, leaving 10 bases of the junction unmatched. This CDR3 is CASSPPVRDRVDDTQYF. The DNA of the CDR3 is TGTGCCAGCTCACCACCGGTCCGGGACAGGGTGGACGATACGCAGTATTTT.

Here the CDR3 DNA reads TGTGCCAGCAGCTTTGGGGGGCCAACCTACGAGCAGTACTTC. It encodes CASSFGGPTYEQYF. J is TRBJ2-7 and V is TRBV7-6; D may correspond to TRBD1 or TRBD2 (6 bases each). V lost 3 bases and J 2 bases, leaving 11 bases between the germline ends. Per germline, CDR1 SGHVS and CDR2 FNYEAQ. The CDR3 is made up of 14 amino acids.

The chain joins TRBV11-3 to TRBJ2-7; D may correspond to TRBD1 or TRBD2 (5 bases each). V lost 2 bases and J 4 bases, leaving 12 bases between the germline ends. The CDR3 sequence is 14 residues long. Germline loops: CDR1 SGHNT, CDR2 YENEEA. CDR3 sequence (DNA): TGTGCCAGCAGCTTAACGGGGCGCCGATACGAGCAGTACTTC. Its translation: CASSLTGRRYEQYF.

The chain employs TRBV4-3 and TRBJ2-7, with D perhaps TRBD1 (5 bases). The CDR3 totals 15 residues. Trimming removed 4 bases at V and 0 bases at J, with 13 bases between. Germline V gene data show CDR1 as LGHNA and CDR2 as YSLEER. The CDR3 loop reads CASSPGQPGSYEQYF. The CDR3 nucleotides are TGCGCCAGCAGCCCAGGGCAGCCAGGCTCCTACGAGCAGTACTTC.

This chain links TRBV2 with TRBJ2-7; TRBD2 aligns across 9 bases. V dropped 6 bases and J dropped 3; count of bases not matched to a gene: 3. From germline, CDR1 is SNHLY and CDR2 FYNNEI. There are 13 residues in the CDR3. This CDR3 is CASSLTSGYEQYF. The CDR3 DNA sequence: TGTGCCAGCAGCTTGACTAGCGGCTACGAGCAGTACTTC.

A single count supports this clone. The chain combines TRBV4-2 with TRBJ2-1; 7 positions match TRBD2. Germline assignment: CDR1 LGHNA and CDR2 YNFKEQ. The length of the CDR3 is 16 residues. Trimming at V came to 0 bases and at J to 2 bases, leaving 4 bases not matched to a gene. In DNA, the CDR3 is TGTGCCAGCAGCCAAGATATCCTAGCGGCCTACAATGAGCAGTTCTTC. This translates into CASSQDILAAYNEQFF.

The DNA for the CDR3 is TGTGCCAGCAGTGACCGGCGAGGGTTACTACGCGACGTCCTGACTTTC. This sequence encodes CASSDRRGLLRDVLTF. The chain links TRBV2 to TRBJ2-6; D possibly corresponds to TRBD2 (5 bases). Trimming cost V 3 bases and J 11 bases, with 20 bases left between them. CDR3 length equals 16 residues. Germline lookup yields CDR1 SNHLY and CDR2 FYNNEI.

Turning to this clone: Other DNA variants within this sample encode the same CDR3. This sequence joins TRBV27 and TRBJ2-7; 7 bases line up with TRBD1. CDR3 length equals 14 residues. Germline CDR1 is MNHEY and CDR2 is SMNVEV (reference sequence). V lost 5 bases and J lost 2; bases outside the gene matches: 6. The CDR3: CASSARQGAYEQYF. Written as DNA, the CDR3 is TGTGCCAGCAGTGCCCGACAGGGTGCCTACGAGCAGTACTTC.

DNA for the CDR3: TGTGCCAGCTCCTTACTCGGGAGCCCTAGCACAGATACGCAGTATTTT. This codes for CASSLLGSPSTDTQYF. The chain carries TRBV27 and TRBJ2-3, with D possibly matching TRBD2 (6 bases). V lost 8 bases and J 0 bases, leaving 18 bases between the germline ends. This CDR3 has 16 amino acids. The V gene's germline CDR1 is MNHEY and CDR2 SMNVEV (reference sequence).

The V call is TRBV28, the J call TRBJ1-5; D perhaps matches TRBD1 (6 bases). The CDR3 contains 14 residues. Per germline, CDR1 MDHEN and CDR2 SYDVKM. V was trimmed by 10 bases and J by 3 bases, leaving 16 bases between them. The CDR3 reads CATARGGFNQPQHF. CDR3 DNA sequence: TGTGCCACCGCTAGGGGGGGTTTCAATCAGCCCCAGCATTTT.

The chain links TRBV19 to TRBJ2-7; TRBD1 aligns across 8 bases. The germline V gene encodes CDR1 LNHDA and CDR2 SQIVND (reference sequence). V shed 5 bases, J shed 3 bases, and the junction held 12 bases outside the gene matches. This CDR3 has 16 amino acids. The CDR3 DNA is TGTGCCAGTAGTTCAGTCACAGGGGGTGGACTCTACGAGCAGTACTTC. Protein sequence: CASSSVTGGGLYEQYF.

This chain links TRBV18 with TRBJ1-6; D not certain. Germline assignment: CDR1 KGHSH and CDR2 LQKENI. Trimming took off 1 base at V and 5 bases at J, with 12 bases between the two ends. This CDR3 contains 16 residues. The CDR3 DNA is TGTGCCAGCTCACCACTGGAGCAAAAAAATAATTCACCCCTCCACTTT. This translates into CASSPLEQKNNSPLHF.

Note on this clone: Compared with germline, one end of the junction differs, possibly owing to a read error. Other DNA sequences within the sample encode an identical CDR3. V and J are TRBV7-7 and TRBJ2-2, with a tentative D call TRBD2 (6 bases). Germline V gene lookup returns CDR1 SSHAT and CDR2 FNYEAQ (reference sequence). The CDR3 totals 13 residues. The DNA for the CDR3 is TGTGCTAGCAGCCTCGGAGGGGCCGGGGAGCTGTTTTTT. As protein: CASSLGGAGELFF.

This chain connects TRBV5-4 to TRBJ2-5; possible D gene TRBD1, 5 bases. CDR1 is SGHNT and CDR2 is YYREEE in the germline V gene (reference sequence). V lost 0 bases, J lost 5 bases, and 14 bases lay in between. This CDR3 has 15 amino acids. CDR3: CASSLVYGQGETQYF. Written as DNA, the CDR3 is TGTGCCAGCAGCTTGGTTTATGGGCAGGGCGAGACCCAGTACTTC.

CDR3: CASSVDPGTSGNTIYF. CDR3 sequence (DNA): TGTGCCAGCAGCGTAGACCCGGGAACCTCTGGAAACACCATATATTTT. This chain links TRBV9 with TRBJ1-3; D call uncertain. The CDR3 length is 16 residues. V gave up 0 bases and J gave up 0 bases, with 10 bases separating them. The germline gives CDR1 SGDLS, CDR2 YYNGEE.